These 20 T cell receptor beta chains were sequenced from one sample in a study of shared clonotypes between healthy human individuals. Some clones are missing from TCRdb's copy, which holds only in-frame ones; the method was immunoSEQ multiplex PCR. The sample carries some 2,000,000 clones, 95% recorded once. The specimen was naive CD4+ T cells sorted from blood. Specified subset: CD45RA+ positively selected. All receptors derive from a man in his late teens or twenties in good health.

This sequence joins TRBV19 and TRBJ1-1; D is ambiguous. CDR1 and CDR2 from the germline V gene are LNHDA and SQIVND (reference sequence). V shed 3 bases and J shed 0 bases, with 11 bases lying between them. The CDR3 has 15 residues. The CDR3, as DNA: TGTGCCAGTAGTATTGGCGGGGTAATGAACACTGAAGCTTTCTTT. It is translated as CASSIGGVMNTEAFF.

CDR3 region: CASSSAGDPYEQYF. The CDR3 nucleotides read TGTGCCAGCAGCTCGGCGGGAGACCCCTACGAGCAGTACTTC. V usage is TRBV5-4 and J usage is TRBJ2-7, with 7 bases aligning to TRBD2. Germline V gene lookup returns CDR1 SGHNT and CDR2 YYREEE (reference sequence). The CDR3 loop spans 14 amino acids. V trimming: 3 bases; J trimming: 2 bases; junction bases outside the gene matches: 5. Complete variable domain (other parts from reference TRBV5-4 and TRBJ2-7): ETGVTQSPTHLIKTRGQQVTLRCSSQSGHNTVSWYQQALGQGPQFIFQYYREEENGRGNFPPRFSGLQFPNYSSELNVNALELDDSALYLCASSSAGDPYEQYFGPGTRLTVT.

The DNA of the CDR3 is TGTGCCAGCACCTGGACAGGGAACTATGGCTACACCTTC. It is translated as CASTWTGNYGYTF. V gene TRBV28 combines with J gene TRBJ1-2; 8 bases line up with TRBD1. The CDR3 loop spans 13 amino acids. The V gene end was trimmed by 7 bases and the J gene end by 2 bases; junction bases not matched to a gene: 3. CDR1 is MDHEN and CDR2 is SYDVKM in the germline V gene.

V gene TRBV9 combines with J gene TRBJ2-1; 11 bases match TRBD2. This CDR3 comprises 16 residues. V gave up 4 bases and J gave up 6 bases; unmatched junction bases: 9. CDR1 is SGDLS and CDR2 is YYNGEE in the germline V gene. The CDR3 reads CASSILAGGPVNEQFF. CDR3 nucleotide sequence: TGTGCCAGCAGCATATTAGCGGGAGGGCCGGTCAATGAGCAGTTCTTC. Variable domain in full (rest from reference TRBV9 and TRBJ2-1): DSGVTQTPKHLITATGQRVTLRCSPRSGDLSVYWYQQSLDQGLQFLIQYYNGEERAKGNILERFSAQQFPDLHSELNLSSLELGDSALYFCASSILAGGPVNEQFFGPGTRLTVL.

The genes are TRBV5-1 and TRBJ2-7; tentatively, D is TRBD1 (6 bases). Trimming took 0 bases from V and 2 from J, leaving 12 bases between them. The germline V gene has CDR1 SGHRS and CDR2 YFSETQ. The length of the CDR3 is 15 residues. The CDR3 protein is CASSLEGERTYEQYF. The CDR3, as DNA: TGCGCCAGCAGCTTGGAGGGGGAGAGGACCTACGAGCAGTACTTC.

The rearrangement joins TRBV11-2 to TRBJ1-2, with TRBD1 as a possible D gene (5 bases). Germline-derived CDR1 and CDR2 are SGHAT and FQNNGV. The CDR3 runs 14 residues. Trimming removed 6 bases at V and 5 bases at J, with 16 bases between. The CDR3, as DNA: TGTGCCAGCAGTAGGGCAGGGATAGGGTATGGCTACACCTTC. Its translation is CASSRAGIGYGYTF.

The V and J genes are TRBV2 and TRBJ1-1; D might be TRBD1 (6 bases). V dropped 6 bases and J dropped 5 bases, with 13 bases sitting between them. Germline V gene data show CDR1 as SNHLY and CDR2 as FYNNEI. CDR3 length: 13 residues. The CDR3 is CASRDQGRTEAFF. DNA for the CDR3: TGTGCCAGCAGGGATCAGGGGAGGACTGAAGCTTTCTTT.

To note about this clone: The sample carries other DNA sequences with the same CDR3. The chain uses TRBV5-6 and TRBJ1-5, with D maybe TRBD1 (6 bases). This CDR3 is 13 amino acids long. V was pared by 1 base and J by 4 bases, with 6 bases between. Germline-derived CDR1 and CDR2 are SGHDT and YYEEEE. In DNA, the CDR3 is TGTGCCAGCAGCTTGACAGGGAATCAGCCCCAGCATTTT. It yields the protein CASSLTGNQPQHF.

The J gene is TRBJ1-1, the V gene TRBV5-1; D is perhaps TRBD1 (5 bases). The CDR3 totals 14 residues. Trimming cost V 3 bases and J 0 bases, with 9 bases left between them. Germline V gives CDR1 SGHRS, CDR2 YFSETQ. Written as DNA, the CDR3 is TGCGCCAGCAGCTACTCAGGGTTGAACACTGAAGCTTTCTTT. As protein: CASSYSGLNTEAFF. The full variable domain, completed using reference TRBV5-1 and TRBJ1-1, is KAGVTQTPRYLIKTRGQQVTLSCSPISGHRSVSWYQQTPGQGLQFLFEYFSETQRNKGNFPGRFSGRQFSNSRSEMNVSTLELGDSALYLCASSYSGLNTEAFFGQGTRLTVV.

V is TRBV10-2 and J is TRBJ1-4; D might be TRBD1 (5 bases). Germline CDR1 is WSHSY and CDR2 is SAAADI. V was clipped by 3 bases and J by 5 bases, with 13 bases between them. The CDR3 is 15 residues long. CDR3 amino acids: CASSDLGEGNEKLFF. CDR3 in DNA: TGCGCCAGCAGTGACCTCGGGGAGGGGAATGAAAAACTGTTTTTT.

The chain couples TRBV19 to TRBJ2-7, with a tentative D call TRBD1 (5 bases). Germline-derived CDR1 and CDR2 are LNHDA and SQIVND (reference sequence). The CDR3 sequence is 14 residues long. V lost 3 bases and J lost 2, with 11 bases in between. CDR3 bases: TGTGCCAGTAGTATGCGACAGCTTACCTACGAGCAGTACTTC. It is translated as CASSMRQLTYEQYF.

V and J are TRBV29-1 and TRBJ1-3, with TRBD1 matching over 7 bases. V lost 5 bases to trimming and J lost 0 bases; unmatched junction nucleotides: 7. Germline CDR1 SQVTM, CDR2 ANQGSEA. CDR3 size: 15 residues. The CDR3 protein is CSVSQTGDSGNTIYF. The CDR3 coding sequence is TGCAGCGTTTCCCAAACAGGGGACTCTGGAAACACCATATATTTT.

The sample holds one count of this clone. The chain carries TRBV4-3 and TRBJ2-1; D possibly matches TRBD1 or TRBD2 (7 bases each). The ends were cut back, 0 bases at V and 7 bases at J, with 16 bases in the middle. CDR1 is LGHNA and CDR2 is YSLEER in the germline V gene. The CDR3 sequence is 16 residues long. The DNA of the CDR3 is TGCGCCAGCAGCCAAGATCTGAGGCAGGGGGGGAATGAGCAGTTCTTC. This encodes CASSQDLRQGGNEQFF.

V and J are TRBV6-1 and TRBJ2-7; D is unresolved. Deletions cut 1 base from V and 5 bases from J, with 9 bases between. CDR1 is MNHNS, CDR2 SASEGT, per germline. The CDR3 covers 13 residues. The chain's CDR3 is CASSEGGRDEQYF. DNA of the CDR3: TGTGCCAGCAGTGAAGGGGGTCGAGACGAGCAGTACTTC.

This chain links TRBV27 with TRBJ2-3, with TRBD2 as a possible D gene (6 bases). This CDR3 has 18 residues. Trimming left V 2 bases short and J 0 bases short, with 18 bases between. Germline CDR1 MNHEY, CDR2 SMNVEV (reference sequence). The chain's CDR3 is CASSLLTASVSSTDTQYF. CDR3 nucleotide sequence: TGTGCCAGCAGTTTACTTACCGCTAGCGTATCTAGCACAGATACGCAGTATTTT.

This clone was seen once. The chain combines TRBV7-6 with TRBJ2-2; 9 nucleotides match TRBD2. Trimming cost V 5 bases and J 5 bases; bases outside gene matches: 6. The CDR3 has 15 amino acids. Germline loops: CDR1 SGHVS, CDR2 FNYEAQ. The CDR3, as DNA: TGTGCCAGCAGCCCTAGCGGGACTCCAACCGGGGAGCTGTTTTTT. Protein sequence: CASSPSGTPTGELFF.

This clone was observed a single time. The J gene is TRBJ2-7, the V gene TRBV6-5; D tentatively fits TRBD1 or TRBD2 (5 bases each). The CDR3 consists of 15 residues. Germline CDR1 is MNHEY and CDR2 is SVGAGI. Between the trimmed V and J ends, which lost 2 bases and 1 base, there was a span of 12 bases. CDR3 sequence: CASSYKGTASYEQYF. The CDR3 DNA follows: TGTGCCAGCAGTTACAAAGGGACCGCGTCCTACGAGCAGTACTTC.

This chain joins TRBV19 and TRBJ1-5; a possible D gene is TRBD1 (6 bases). The CDR3 sequence is 14 residues long. The germline V and J ends were trimmed by 5 bases and 4 bases, with 12 bases remaining between them. Per the germline V gene, CDR1 is LNHDA and CDR2 is SQIVND (reference sequence). DNA of the CDR3: TGTGCCAGTAGTCCGCTGGGGGCTAATCAGCCCCAGCATTTT. Amino acid sequence: CASSPLGANQPQHF. The whole variable domain, filled in from reference TRBV19 and TRBJ1-5, reads DGGITQSPKYLFRKEGQNVTLSCEQNLNHDAMYWYRQDPGQGLRLIYYSQIVNDFQKGDIAEGYSVSREKKESFPLTVTSAQKNPTAFYLCASSPLGANQPQHFGDGTRLSIL.

This chain links TRBV7-2 with TRBJ2-7; 8 bases match TRBD1. V was pared by 2 bases and J by 1 base, with 4 bases of the junction left unmatched. Germline loops: CDR1 SGHTA, CDR2 FQGNSA. CDR3 length equals 15 residues. CDR3 DNA sequence: TGTGCCAGCAGCTTAAGCAGGGGGCCTTCCTACGAGCAGTACTTC. It yields the protein CASSLSRGPSYEQYF.

A remark on this clone: The same CDR3 is also encoded by other DNA sequences in this sample. The gene calls are TRBV7-9 and TRBJ1-1; no clear D. V was pared by 1 base and J by 0 bases, with 6 bases between. The CDR3 length is 14 residues. The germline V gene encodes CDR1 SEHNR and CDR2 FQNEAQ (reference sequence). CDR3 coding DNA: TGTGCCAGCAGCTTAGGGCAGCTGAACACTGAAGCTTTCTTT. Its translation is CASSLGQLNTEAFF.